This TCR beta chain stems from a study of Graves' ophthalmopathy and Graves' hyperthyroidism. Study context: Sampling took place at initial diagnosis, with peripheral blood obtained before any treatment.

Germline lookup yields CDR1 DFQATT and CDR2 SNEGSKA (reference sequence). This CDR3 is built from 12 residues. Amplified TCR beta CDR3 regions were obtained using RNA transcripts as template. HTBI primers were employed in first-round RT-PCR, then a second-round multiplex PCR followed. MiXCR, run by TCRdb on the multiplex PCR reads, gives a single entry per CDR3 protein. This table holds approximately 640,000 distinct CDR3 sequences, more than 40% found once. This clonotype was seen at least ten times. This clonotype was obtained from an adult man with Graves' ophthalmopathy. The source material was peripheral blood. This sequence joins TRBV20-1 and TRBJ1-5; a weak D match, TRBD1 (5 bases). The CDR3 sequence is CSARDGNQPQHF. The CDR3 region has the DNA TGCAGCGCCCGGGACGGCAATCAGCCCCAGCATTTT.